These 17 T cell receptor beta chains were sequenced from one sample in a study of siplizumab effects on memory and regulatory T cells (dated by TCRdb to the late 2010s). To prepare the library, the immunoSEQ multiplex PCR assay was applied. Not all clones reach the TCRdb copy of this immuneACCESS table, which keeps in-frame sequences only. Checked studies attribute under half of the gap to unresolved V genes and leave the rest unexplained. The sample includes about 80,000 clones, with 85% to 95% observed a single time. Of the sample, 18% is held by the ten largest clones. Sequenced input: CD8+ T cells sorted from blood. The receptors come from a human donor in good health.

The rearrangement uses TRBV27 and TRBJ1-5; 7 bases are shared with TRBD1. Per the germline V gene, CDR1 is MNHEY and CDR2 is SMNVEV (reference sequence). There are 15 residues in the CDR3. Trimming cost V 5 bases and J 2 bases; bases outside gene matches: 6. The CDR3 coding sequence is TGTGCCAGCAGTCCAGGGGGTCTCGGCAATCAGCCCCAGCATTTT. Translated, it gives CASSPGGLGNQPQHF.

The chain is built from TRBV28 and TRBJ1-2, with D possibly matching TRBD1 (5 bases). Germline V CDR1 and CDR2: MDHEN, SYDVKM. V lost 5 bases and J 8 bases, leaving 21 bases between the germline ends. The CDR3 consists of 15 residues. The CDR3 region has the DNA TGTGCCAGCAGTCCAAACTTCGGGACGTTGGAAGGCTACACCTTC. Translating gives CASSPNFGTLEGYTF.

The chain uses TRBV9 and TRBJ2-1; TRBD2 agrees at 9 bases. The junction had 7 bases not matched to a gene; V was cut back by 2 bases and J by 7 bases. There are 15 residues in the CDR3. The germline V gene encodes CDR1 SGDLS and CDR2 YYNGEE. The CDR3 DNA sequence: TGTGCCAGCAGCGTCCTAGCGGGACAGTATAATGAGCAGTTCTTC. This encodes CASSVLAGQYNEQFF.

The chain has TRBV10-2 and TRBJ2-7; 10 bases fit TRBD2. This CDR3 has 15 amino acids. V shed 8 bases, J shed 5 bases, and the junction held 12 bases outside the gene matches. The V gene's germline CDR1 is WSHSY and CDR2 SAAADI. CDR3 nucleotides: TGCGCCAGCGCCCGAGGAGCGGGAGGGGCCAACGAGCAGTACTTC. This translates into CASARGAGGANEQYF.

The genes are TRBV15 and TRBJ2-1; D is undetermined. Germline CDR1 LNHNV, CDR2 YYDKDF (reference sequence). The CDR3 has 17 residues. V lost 0 bases and J lost 2, with 14 bases in between. In nucleotides, the CDR3 is TGTGCCACCAGCAGAGATCTGTGGCAGACCACCTACAATGAGCAGTTCTTC. Its protein is CATSRDLWQTTYNEQFF.

This chain links TRBV25-1 with TRBJ2-5, with TRBD2 identical over 8 bases. Trimming removed 8 bases from V and 3 bases from J; junction bases left unmatched: 8. CDR1 is MGHDK, CDR2 SYGVNS, per germline. The CDR3 loop spans 14 amino acids. CDR3 nucleotide sequence: TGTGCCAGCGCCGGGACTAGTCCAGAAGAGACCCAGTACTTC. Translation gives CASAGTSPEETQYF.

CDR3 sequence reads: CASSPPRGLAYEQYF. For the CDR3, the DNA is TGTGCCAGCAGCCCACCTCGGGGACTAGCGTACGAGCAGTACTTC. The V and J genes are TRBV7-9 and TRBJ2-5; TRBD2 matches at 10 bases. The end of the DNA fits TRBJ2-7 better, so the J call may be wrong. Looked up from germline, CDR1 is SEHNR and CDR2 is FQNEAQ (reference sequence). This CDR3 spans 15 amino acids.

The CDR3 DNA is TGCGCCAGCAGCTCGAAGGACAGGAACACCGGGGAGCTGTTTTTT. Translating gives CASSSKDRNTGELFF. The V gene is TRBV5-1, the J gene TRBJ2-2, with D tentatively TRBD1 (6 bases). The germline V gene has CDR1 SGHRS and CDR2 YFSETQ. Between the trimmed V and J ends, which lost 3 bases and 1 base, there was a span of 10 bases. The CDR3 is 15 amino acids.

The CDR3 here is CASSLVSQGSYEQYF. The CDR3 DNA reads TGTGCCAGCAGCTTAGTTTCTCAGGGATCCTACGAGCAGTACTTC. The V and J genes are TRBV7-9 and TRBJ2-7; a weak D match, TRBD1 (5 bases). Trimming removed 1 base at V and 1 base at J, with 11 bases between. Germline V CDR1 and CDR2: SEHNR, FQNEAQ (reference sequence). The CDR3 has 15 amino acids. Combining the CDR3 with reference TRBV7-9 and TRBJ2-7 gives the whole variable domain DTGVSQNPRHKITKRGQNVTFRCDPISEHNRLYWYRQTLGQGPEFLTYFQNEAQLEKSRLLSDRFSAERPKGSFSTLEIQRTEQGDSAMYLCASSLVSQGSYEQYFGPGTRLTVT.

The chain employs TRBV11-1 and TRBJ1-1; 7 nucleotides match TRBD1. The CDR3 has 14 amino acids. Germline-derived CDR1 and CDR2 are SGHAT and FQDESV (reference sequence). The trim removed 6 bases at V and 5 bases at J, leaving 9 bases unmatched. The CDR3 spells CASRPTGIGTEAFF. The DNA of the CDR3 is TGTGCCAGCAGGCCGACAGGGATTGGAACTGAAGCTTTCTTT.

The chain combines TRBV9 with TRBJ2-5; 14 positions agree with TRBD2. The CDR3 runs to 16 residues. CDR1 and CDR2 from the germline V gene are SGDLS and YYNGEE. Trimming at V came to 4 bases and at J to 4 bases, leaving 6 bases not matched to a gene. The CDR3: CASSPGLAGGPETQYF. In nucleotides, the CDR3 is TGTGCCAGCAGCCCCGGACTAGCGGGAGGTCCAGAGACCCAGTACTTC. Full variable domain (outside the CDR3, taken from reference TRBV9 and TRBJ2-5): DSGVTQTPKHLITATGQRVTLRCSPRSGDLSVYWYQQSLDQGLQFLIQYYNGEERAKGNILERFSAQQFPDLHSELNLSSLELGDSALYFCASSPGLAGGPETQYFGPGTRLLVL.

The rearrangement uses TRBV7-8 and TRBJ1-2, with 7 positions matching TRBD1. CDR1 and CDR2 from the germline V gene are SGHVS and FQNEAQ. This CDR3 spans 15 amino acids. Trimming cost V 2 bases and J 8 bases; bases outside gene matches: 11. In DNA, the CDR3 is TGTGCCAGCAGCTTATCTAGACAGGGCGGGGGAGGCTACACCTTC. It specifies CASSLSRQGGGGYTF.

The chain uses TRBV2 and TRBJ2-7; unclear D gene. Germline V CDR1 and CDR2: SNHLY, FYNNEI. This CDR3 spans 14 amino acids. The V and J ends lost 2 bases and 2 bases respectively, with 10 bases between them. CDR3 protein: CASSERYRTYEQYF. Written as DNA, the CDR3 is TGTGCCAGCAGTGAAAGGTACAGAACCTACGAGCAGTACTTC.

The V call is TRBV6-5, the J call TRBJ2-4, with 9 bases identical to TRBD2. The CDR3 has 14 residues. The ends lost 5 bases at V and 8 bases at J; junction bases unmatched: 7. Germline CDR1 is MNHEY and CDR2 is SVGAGI. The CDR3 region has the DNA TGTGCCAGCAGTACATCAGCGGGAGGACACATTCAGTACTTC. Translation: CASSTSAGGHIQYF.

The V and J genes are TRBV29-1 and TRBJ2-5, with D tentatively TRBD1 or TRBD2 (5 bases each). V gave up 2 bases and J gave up 2 bases, with 21 bases separating them. This CDR3 contains 17 residues. Germline V lookup: CDR1 SQVTM, CDR2 ANQGSEA. CDR3 sequence: CSVETGVGVVTQETQYF. The CDR3 bases are TGCAGCGTTGAAACAGGTGTCGGGGTAGTCACGCAAGAGACCCAGTACTTC.

V usage is TRBV28 and J usage is TRBJ1-1; D unclear. Germline loops: CDR1 MDHEN, CDR2 SYDVKM. Trimming left V 6 bases short and J 1 base short, with 12 bases between. The CDR3 consists of 14 residues. The CDR3 spells CASSPAVGNTEAFF. The CDR3 bases are TGTGCCAGCAGCCCTGCTGTGGGGAACACTGAAGCTTTCTTT.

The CDR3 region has the DNA TGTGCCAGCGGACTAGCGGACTACAATGAGCAGTTCTTC. This encodes CASGLADYNEQFF. The rearrangement links TRBV28 to TRBJ2-1, with 10 nucleotides matching TRBD2. V lost 8 bases to trimming and J lost 3 bases; unmatched junction nucleotides: 1. CDR3 length equals 13 residues. From germline, CDR1 is MDHEN and CDR2 SYDVKM.